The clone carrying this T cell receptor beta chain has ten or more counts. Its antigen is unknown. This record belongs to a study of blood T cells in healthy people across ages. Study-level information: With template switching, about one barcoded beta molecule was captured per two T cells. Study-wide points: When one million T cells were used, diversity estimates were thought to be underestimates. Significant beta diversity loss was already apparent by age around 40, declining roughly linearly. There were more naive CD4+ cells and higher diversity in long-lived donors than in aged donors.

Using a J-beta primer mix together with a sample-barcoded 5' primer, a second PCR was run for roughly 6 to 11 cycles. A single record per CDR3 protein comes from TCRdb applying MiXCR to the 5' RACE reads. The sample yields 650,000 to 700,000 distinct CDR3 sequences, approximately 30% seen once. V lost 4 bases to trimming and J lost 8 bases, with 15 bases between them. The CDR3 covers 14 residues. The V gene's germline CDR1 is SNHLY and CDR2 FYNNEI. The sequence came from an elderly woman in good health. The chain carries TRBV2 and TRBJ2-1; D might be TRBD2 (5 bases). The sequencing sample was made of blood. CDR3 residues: CASSALGIGDEQFF. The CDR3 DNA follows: TGTGCCAGCAGTGCTCTTGGGATCGGGGATGAGCAGTTCTTC.